Listed below are T cell receptor beta chains from one sample, sequenced in a study of identical twins. From the 5' RACE reads, TCRdb called clonotypes with MiXCR, one entry per CDR3 protein. The table lists some 630,000 distinct CDR3 sequences, roughly 7.2% of them singletons. The same specimen was also included in a second study, on yellow fever vaccine responses in identical twins.

Sequencing was done on a sample of PBMCs. These receptors were taken from a woman between 18 and 29 years old in good health. Each CDR3 is given with its conserved first and last residue. Each record gives: J gene, V gene, clone size, D gene, CDR3 protein, CDR3 DNA. D genes are given only for firm matches. A row's size may be missing; if present it is once, few, many or a size class.

TRBJ1-1 | TRBV19 | few | - | CASRLRDQGTEAFF | TGTGCCAGTAGGCTACGGGACCAGGGCACTGAAGCTTTCTTT
TRBJ2-1 | TRBV24-1 | - | - | CATSDAAGPPYGNEQFF | TGTGCCACCAGTGATGCCGCCGGGCCCCCCTATGGCAATGAGCAGTTCTTC
TRBJ1-2 | TRBV3-1 | - | - | CASSQDPRGEYGYTF | TGTGCCAGCAGCCAAGATCCCCGGGGGGAGTATGGCTACACCTTC
TRBJ2-7 | TRBV11-2 | many | - | CASSLYRERYF | TGTGCCAGCAGCTTATACCGGGAGCGGTACTTC
TRBJ2-1 | TRBV20-1 | few | - | CSASSPARNEQFF | TGCAGTGCTAGTTCCCCCGCTAGGAATGAGCAGTTCTTC
TRBJ2-1 | TRBV7-3 | few | TRBD2 | CASSFLAGGTYNEQFF | TGTGCCAGCAGCTTCCTAGCGGGAGGCACTTACAATGAGCAGTTCTTC
TRBJ2-2 | TRBV10-2 | few | TRBD1 | CASRQQGDVGELFF | TGCGCCAGCAGGCAACAGGGGGATGTCGGGGAGCTGTTTTTT
TRBJ2-3 | TRBV7-2 | - | - | CASSLTWNTWYF | TGTGCCAGCAGCTTAACGTGGAATACTTGGTATTTT
TRBJ2-1 | TRBV5-1 | - | TRBD1 | CASSLGLSWDSGYNEQFF | TGCGCCAGCAGCTTGGGACTCTCTTGGGACAGCGGCTACAATGAGCAGTTCTTC
TRBJ2-3 | TRBV5-1 | - | TRBD2 | CASSLTASGGATDTQYF | TGCGCCAGCAGCTTGACGGCTAGCGGGGGGGCCACAGATACGCAGTATTTT
TRBJ1-5 | TRBV2 | many | TRBD1 | CASRGQGNNQPQHF | TGTGCCAGCAGGGGACAGGGTAACAATCAGCCCCAGCATTTT
TRBJ1-5 | TRBV11-3 | - | TRBD1 | CASSTTGVDQPQHF | TGTGCCAGCAGCACGACAGGGGTCGATCAGCCCCAGCATTTT
TRBJ2-7 | TRBV9 | many | TRBD1 | CASSVVGTGFNEQYF | TGTGCCAGCAGCGTAGTCGGGACAGGGTTCAACGAGCAGTACTTC
TRBJ2-7 | TRBV3-1 | few | TRBD2 | CASSRGLAGSYEQYF | TGTGCCAGCAGCCGGGGACTAGCGGGAAGCTACGAGCAGTACTTC
TRBJ2-2 | TRBV7-9 | few | - | CASSFSMAGELFF | TGTGCCAGCAGCTTTTCCATGGCCGGGGAGCTGTTTTTT
TRBJ2-4 | TRBV28 | - | TRBD1 | CASSSPGQGIGNIQYF | TGTGCCAGCAGTTCACCGGGACAGGGAATAGGAAACATTCAGTACTTC
TRBJ1-6 | TRBV11-2 | - | TRBD1 | CASSLGVGQGNSPLHF | TGTGCCAGCAGCTTAGGGGTGGGACAGGGGAATTCACCCCTCCACTTT
TRBJ1-6 | TRBV6-5 | - | - | CASSYWGQINSPLHF | TGTGCCAGCAGTTACTGGGGACAAATCAATTCACCCCTCCACTTT
TRBJ2-5 | TRBV5-1 | many | - | CASSLGAAGYQETQYF | TGCGCCAGCAGCTTGGGGGCAGCGGGTTACCAAGAGACCCAGTACTTC
TRBJ2-1 | TRBV9 | few | - | CASSVDRARYNEQFF | TGTGCCAGCAGCGTAGACAGGGCCCGATACAATGAGCAGTTCTTC
TRBJ1-1 | TRBV29-1 | many | TRBD1 | CSVAPGGNTEAFF | TGCAGCGTTGCCCCAGGGGGGAACACTGAAGCTTTCTTT
TRBJ2-1 | TRBV7-9 | few | - | CASSPPGIDNEQFF | TGTGCCAGCAGCCCCCCCGGCATTGACAATGAGCAGTTCTTC
TRBJ2-1 | TRBV20-1 | - | TRBD2 | CSARDRSSGSYNEQFF | TGCAGTGCTAGAGATCGCTCTAGCGGATCCTACAATGAGCAGTTCTTC
TRBJ1-3 | TRBV29-1 | many | - | CSVKDGLSGNTIYF | TGCAGCGTTAAGGACGGGCTCTCTGGAAACACCATATATTTT
TRBJ2-2 | TRBV12-3/TRBV12-4 | few | - | CASSRLEVNTGELFF | TGTGCCAGCAGTCGACTAGAGGTGAACACCGGGGAGCTGTTTTTT
TRBJ1-4 | TRBV20-1 | - | - | CSARVNVGQLNEKLFF | TGCAGTGCTAGAGTAAATGTGGGGCAGCTTAATGAAAAACTGTTTTTT
TRBJ2-1 | TRBV21-1 | few | - | CASSKQGAGSRTLNNEQFF | TGTGCCAGCAGCAAGCAGGGGGCTGGGTCAAGGACCTTAAACAATGAGCAGTTCTTC
TRBJ1-2 | TRBV6-2/TRBV6-3 | - | TRBD1 | CASSYWTGGSGYTF | TGTGCCAGCAGTTACTGGACAGGGGGCTCCGGCTACACCTTC
TRBJ2-1 | TRBV29-1 | many | TRBD2 | CSVSSGTRSYNEQFF | TGCAGCGTTTCCTCCGGGACTAGGAGCTACAATGAGCAGTTCTTC
TRBJ2-7 | TRBV28 | many | - | CAIRVNSYEQYF | TGTGCCATCAGAGTAAACTCCTACGAGCAGTACTTC
TRBJ2-4 | TRBV20-1 | few | - | CSASFWSIAKNIQYF | TGCAGTGCTAGTTTCTGGTCCATAGCCAAAAACATTCAGTACTTC
TRBJ2-1 | TRBV5-1 | many | - | CASSLAGDSSYNEQFF | TGCGCCAGCAGCTTGGCGGGAGATAGCTCCTACAATGAGCAGTTCTTC
TRBJ2-7 | TRBV5-1 | many | TRBD2 | CASSSREGLRYEQYF | TGCGCCAGCAGCTCTCGGGAGGGGTTACGCTACGAGCAGTACTTC
TRBJ1-5 | TRBV6-5 | many | - | CASSYGQINQPQHF | TGTGCCAGCAGTTACGGACAGATCAATCAGCCCCAGCATTTT
TRBJ2-3 | TRBV20-1 | few | - | CSARVGGAGSDTQYF | TGCAGTGCTAGAGTAGGGGGAGCGGGCTCGGATACGCAGTATTTT
TRBJ1-1 | TRBV3-1 | many | - | CASSQGWAQRNTEAFF | TGTGCCAGCAGCCAAGGATGGGCACAGCGGAACACTGAAGCTTTCTTT
TRBJ2-2 | TRBV12-3/TRBV12-4 | - | - | CSVLVTGELFF | TGCTCCGTTCTTGTCACCGGGGAGCTGTTTTTT
TRBJ2-5 | TRBV7-8 | - | - | CASSLRGKQETQYF | TGTGCCAGCAGCCTCAGGGGCAAACAAGAGACCCAGTACTTC
TRBJ2-5 | TRBV28 | few | - | CASSLGGLLSETQYF | TGTGCCAGCAGTTTAGGCGGACTGCTAAGTGAGACCCAGTACTTC
TRBJ2-5 | TRBV7-7 | many | TRBD1 | CASSLGQGALETQYF | TGTGCCAGCAGCTTAGGGCAGGGGGCATTAGAGACCCAGTACTTC